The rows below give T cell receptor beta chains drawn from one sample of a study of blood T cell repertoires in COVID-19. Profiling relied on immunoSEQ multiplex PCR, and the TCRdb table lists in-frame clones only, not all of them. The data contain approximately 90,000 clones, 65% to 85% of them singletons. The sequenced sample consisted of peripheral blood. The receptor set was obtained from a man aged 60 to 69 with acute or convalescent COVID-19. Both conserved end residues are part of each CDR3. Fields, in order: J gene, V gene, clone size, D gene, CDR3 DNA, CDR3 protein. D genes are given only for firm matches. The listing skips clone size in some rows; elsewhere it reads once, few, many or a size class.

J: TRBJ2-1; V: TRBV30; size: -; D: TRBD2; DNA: TGTGCCTGGAGCCGACTAGCGGGGAACAATGAGCAGTTCTTC; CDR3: CAWSRLAGNNEQFF
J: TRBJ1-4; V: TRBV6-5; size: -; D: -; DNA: TGTGCCAGCAGGTCCGGGGGAGCTAATGAAAAACTGTTTTTT; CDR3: CASRSGGANEKLFF
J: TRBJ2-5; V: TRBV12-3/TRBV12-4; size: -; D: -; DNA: TGTGCCAGCAGTTGGGGAGTTCAAGAGACCCAGTACTTC; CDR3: CASSWGVQETQYF
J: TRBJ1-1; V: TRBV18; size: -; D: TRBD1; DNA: TGTGCCAGCTCACTAATAACAGGGGACACTGAAGCTTTCTTT; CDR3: CASSLITGDTEAFF
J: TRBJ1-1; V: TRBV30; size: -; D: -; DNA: TGTGCCTGGACAAACGACAGACAAAAAGCTTTCTTT; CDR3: CAWTNDRQKAFF
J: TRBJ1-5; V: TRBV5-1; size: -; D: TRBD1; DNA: TGCGCCAGCAGCGCCACAGGGGGAAGCAATCAGCCCCAGCATTTT; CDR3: CASSATGGSNQPQHF
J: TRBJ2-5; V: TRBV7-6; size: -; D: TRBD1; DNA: TGTGCCAGCAGCTTCACAGGGGCCTCATTCCAAGAGACCCAGTACTTC; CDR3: CASSFTGASFQETQYF
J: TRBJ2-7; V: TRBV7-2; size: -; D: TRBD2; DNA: TGTGCCAGCAGCTCCTTAAGCGGGAGGGGGTACGAGCAGTACTTC; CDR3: CASSSLSGRGYEQYF
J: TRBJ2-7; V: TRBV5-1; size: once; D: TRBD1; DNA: TGCGCCAGCAGGTACGGACAGGGAATCTACGAGCAGTACTTC; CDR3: CASRYGQGIYEQYF
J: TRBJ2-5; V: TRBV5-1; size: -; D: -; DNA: TGCGCCAGCAGCTCCGCCGGGGGCCAAGAGACCCAGTACTTC; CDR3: CASSSAGGQETQYF